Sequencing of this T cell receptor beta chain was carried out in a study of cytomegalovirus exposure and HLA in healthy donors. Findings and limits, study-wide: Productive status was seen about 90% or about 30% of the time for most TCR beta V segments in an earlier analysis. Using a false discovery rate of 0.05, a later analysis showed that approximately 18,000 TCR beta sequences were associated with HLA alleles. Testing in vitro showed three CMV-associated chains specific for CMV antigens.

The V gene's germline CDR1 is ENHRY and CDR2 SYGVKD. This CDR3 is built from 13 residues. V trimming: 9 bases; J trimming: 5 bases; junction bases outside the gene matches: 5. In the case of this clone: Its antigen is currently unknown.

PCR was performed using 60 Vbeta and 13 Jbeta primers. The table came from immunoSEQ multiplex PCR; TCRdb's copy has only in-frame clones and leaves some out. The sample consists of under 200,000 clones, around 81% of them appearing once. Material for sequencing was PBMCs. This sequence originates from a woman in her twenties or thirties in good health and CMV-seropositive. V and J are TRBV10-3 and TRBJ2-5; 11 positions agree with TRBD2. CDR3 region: CAISGGAEETQYF. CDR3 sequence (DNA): TGTGCCATTAGCGGGGGGGCCGAGGAGACCCAGTACTTC.